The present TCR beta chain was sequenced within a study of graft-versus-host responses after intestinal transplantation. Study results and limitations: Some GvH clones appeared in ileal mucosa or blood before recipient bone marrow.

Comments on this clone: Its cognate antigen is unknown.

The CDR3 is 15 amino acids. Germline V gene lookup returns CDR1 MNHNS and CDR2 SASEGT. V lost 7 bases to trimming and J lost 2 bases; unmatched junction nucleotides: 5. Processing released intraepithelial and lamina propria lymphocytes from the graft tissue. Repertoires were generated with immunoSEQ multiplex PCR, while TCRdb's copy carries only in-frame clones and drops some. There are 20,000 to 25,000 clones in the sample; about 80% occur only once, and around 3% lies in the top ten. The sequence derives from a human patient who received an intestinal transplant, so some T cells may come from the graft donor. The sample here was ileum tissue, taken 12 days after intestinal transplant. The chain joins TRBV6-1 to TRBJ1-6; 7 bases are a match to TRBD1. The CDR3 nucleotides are TGTGCCAGCACCCCAGGGGGGCCCTATAATTCACCCCTCCACTTT. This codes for CASTPGGPYNSPLHF.